The source of this TCR beta chain is a study of shared clonotypes between healthy human individuals. Study results and caveats: The sharing of 5% to 6.5% of naive CD4 clonotypes was seen across several donors.

Germline lookup yields CDR1 SQVTM and CDR2 ANQGSEA. The CDR3 spans 13 residues. Generated by immunoSEQ multiplex PCR, the TCRdb table keeps only in-frame clones and is missing some. In the table there are about 680,000 clones, 73% of which are singletons. In the case of this clone: Its antigen is not known.

The source material was memory CD4+ T cells sorted from blood. Subset in this sample: CD45RA-negative fraction. This TCR came from a young woman in good health. The gene calls are TRBV29-1 and TRBJ2-6; D remains ambiguous. The DNA for the CDR3 is TGCAGTCCTGACCCCTCTGGGGCCAACGTCCTGACTTTC. Translating gives CSPDPSGANVLTF.